This T cell receptor (beta chain) is from a study of CD8+ T cells in alopecia areata. Germline V gene sequence: CDR1 NSQYPW, CDR2 LRSPGD (reference sequence). This CDR3 has 15 amino acids. Trimming removed 0 bases from V and 3 bases from J, with 9 bases in between. RNA was isolated and reverse transcribed to cDNA, the sequencing template. Sequencing was performed with immunoSEQ multiplex PCR; in TCRdb, only in-frame clones are kept and a portion is missing. The profile covers around 300,000 clones, none occurring a single time. Concerning this clone itself: The gene names given are mouse names. The read falls 4 residues short of the CDR3 end, and the missing part is taken from the germline J gene.

Scientists pooled cutaneous lymph node cells and sorted them on CD4, CD8alpha, NKG2D, NKG2ACE and other markers. The genes are TRBV1 and TRBJ2-1; D might be TRBD1 (6 bases). The specimen was CD4+ T cells sorted from a lymph node. The receptor's source is a C3H/HeJ mouse with alopecia areata. MHC haplotype here: H2-k. The DNA read from the CDR3 is TGCACCTGCAGTGCAGAGGGACACTCCTATGCT. This codes for CTCSAEGHSYA. The whole CDR3 is CTCSAEGHSYAEQFF.